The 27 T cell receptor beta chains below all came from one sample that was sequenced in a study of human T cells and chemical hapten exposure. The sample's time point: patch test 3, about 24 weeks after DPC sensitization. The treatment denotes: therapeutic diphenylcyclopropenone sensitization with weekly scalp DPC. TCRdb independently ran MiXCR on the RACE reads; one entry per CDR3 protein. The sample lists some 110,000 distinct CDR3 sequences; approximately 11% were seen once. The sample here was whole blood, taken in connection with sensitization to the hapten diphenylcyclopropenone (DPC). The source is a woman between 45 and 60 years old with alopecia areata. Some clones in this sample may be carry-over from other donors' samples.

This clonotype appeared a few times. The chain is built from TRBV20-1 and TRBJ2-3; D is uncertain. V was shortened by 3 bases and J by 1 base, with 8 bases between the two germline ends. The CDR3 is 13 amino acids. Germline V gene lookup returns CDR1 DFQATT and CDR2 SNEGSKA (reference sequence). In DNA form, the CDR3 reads TGCAGTGCTAGTGTCCAGGGCACAGATACGCAGTATTTT. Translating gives CSASVQGTDTQYF.

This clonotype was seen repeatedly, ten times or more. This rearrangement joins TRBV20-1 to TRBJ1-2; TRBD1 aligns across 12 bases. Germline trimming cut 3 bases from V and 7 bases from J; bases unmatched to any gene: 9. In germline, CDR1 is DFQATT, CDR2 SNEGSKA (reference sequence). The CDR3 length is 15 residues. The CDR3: CSASETGTGGFGYTF. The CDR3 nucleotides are TGCAGTGCTAGCGAAACCGGGACAGGGGGCTTTGGCTACACCTTC.

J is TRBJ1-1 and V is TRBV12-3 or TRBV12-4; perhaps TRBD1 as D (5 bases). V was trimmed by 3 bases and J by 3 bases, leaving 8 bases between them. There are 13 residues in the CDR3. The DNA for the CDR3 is TGTGCCAGCAGTTTTGCCAGGGACACTGAAGCTTTCTTT. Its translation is CASSFARDTEAFF.

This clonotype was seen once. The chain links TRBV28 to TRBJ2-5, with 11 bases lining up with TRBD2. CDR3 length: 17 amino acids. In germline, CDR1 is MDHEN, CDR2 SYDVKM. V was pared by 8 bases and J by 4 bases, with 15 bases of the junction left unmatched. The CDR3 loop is CASAEDSGGAVPETQYF. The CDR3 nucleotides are TGTGCCAGCGCGGAAGATAGCGGGGGGGCCGTCCCAGAGACCCAGTACTTC.

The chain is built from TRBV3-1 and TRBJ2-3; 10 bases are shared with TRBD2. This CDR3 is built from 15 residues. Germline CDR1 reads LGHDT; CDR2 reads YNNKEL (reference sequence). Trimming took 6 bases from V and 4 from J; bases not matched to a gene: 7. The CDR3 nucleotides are TGTGCCAGCAGAAGTCCCGGGACTAGCGCAGATACGCAGTATTTT. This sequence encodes CASRSPGTSADTQYF.

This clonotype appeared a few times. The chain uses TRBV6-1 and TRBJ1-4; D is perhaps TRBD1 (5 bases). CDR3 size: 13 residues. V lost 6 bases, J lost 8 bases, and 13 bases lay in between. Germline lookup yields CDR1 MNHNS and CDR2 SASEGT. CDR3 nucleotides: TGTGCCAGCAGGGGACCCAGTAACGAAAAACTGTTTTTT. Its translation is CASRGPSNEKLFF.

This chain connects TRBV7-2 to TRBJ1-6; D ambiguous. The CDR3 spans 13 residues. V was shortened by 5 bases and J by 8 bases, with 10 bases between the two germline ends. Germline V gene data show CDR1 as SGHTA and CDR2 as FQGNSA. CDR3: CASSPHRDSPLHF. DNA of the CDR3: TGTGCCAGCAGCCCCCACCGTGATTCACCCCTCCACTTT.

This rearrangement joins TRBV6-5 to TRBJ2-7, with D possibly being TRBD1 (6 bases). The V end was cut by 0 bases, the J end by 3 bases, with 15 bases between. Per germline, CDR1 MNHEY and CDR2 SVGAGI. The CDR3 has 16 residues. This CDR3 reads CASSYSYRGSLYEQYF. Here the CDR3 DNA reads TGTGCCAGCAGTTACTCCTATAGGGGGAGTCTCTACGAGCAGTACTTC.

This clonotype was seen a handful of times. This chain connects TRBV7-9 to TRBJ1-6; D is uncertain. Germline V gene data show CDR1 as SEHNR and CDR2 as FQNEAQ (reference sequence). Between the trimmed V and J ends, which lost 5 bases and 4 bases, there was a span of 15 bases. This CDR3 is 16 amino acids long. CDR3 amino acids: CASSLPGAMYNSPLHF. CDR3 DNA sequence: TGTGCCAGCAGCCTCCCTGGAGCCATGTATAATTCACCCCTCCACTTT.

CDR3 in DNA: TGCAGCGTTGTAACAGGGGAAACTGAAGCTTTCTTT. Translated, it gives CSVVTGETEAFF. The chain recombines TRBV29-1 with TRBJ1-1; 7 positions match TRBD1. V lost 4 bases and J lost 5; bases outside the gene matches: 4. This CDR3 has 12 residues. The germline gives CDR1 SQVTM, CDR2 ANQGSEA.

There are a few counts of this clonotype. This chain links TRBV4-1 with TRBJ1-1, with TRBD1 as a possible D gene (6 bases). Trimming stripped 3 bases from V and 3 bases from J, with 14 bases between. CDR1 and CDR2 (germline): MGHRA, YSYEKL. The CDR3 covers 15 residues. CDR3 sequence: CASSHAYRADTEAFF. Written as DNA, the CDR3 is TGCGCCAGCAGCCACGCCTACAGGGCGGACACTGAAGCTTTCTTT.

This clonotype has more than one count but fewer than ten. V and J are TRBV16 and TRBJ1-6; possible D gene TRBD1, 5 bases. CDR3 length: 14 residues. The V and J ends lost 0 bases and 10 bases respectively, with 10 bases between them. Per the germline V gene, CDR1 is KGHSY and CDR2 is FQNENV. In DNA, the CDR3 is TGTGCCAGCAGCCAATCTCTGGGGGACTCACCCCTCCACTTT. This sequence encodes CASSQSLGDSPLHF.

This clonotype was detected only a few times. CDR3 protein: CASSYGGSETQYF. CDR3 nucleotides: TGTGCCAGCAGTTACGGAGGATCTGAGACCCAGTACTTC. This sequence joins TRBV6-5 and TRBJ2-5; perhaps TRBD2 as D (5 bases). The CDR3 sequence is 13 residues long. V lost 2 bases and J lost 5, with 9 bases in between. In germline, CDR1 is MNHEY, CDR2 SVGAGI.

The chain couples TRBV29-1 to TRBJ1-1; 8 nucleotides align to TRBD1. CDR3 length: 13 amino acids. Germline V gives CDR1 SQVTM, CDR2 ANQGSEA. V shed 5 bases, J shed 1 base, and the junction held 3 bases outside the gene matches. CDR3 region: CSVRTGSNTEAFF. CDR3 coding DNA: TGCAGCGTTAGGACAGGGTCGAACACTGAAGCTTTCTTT.

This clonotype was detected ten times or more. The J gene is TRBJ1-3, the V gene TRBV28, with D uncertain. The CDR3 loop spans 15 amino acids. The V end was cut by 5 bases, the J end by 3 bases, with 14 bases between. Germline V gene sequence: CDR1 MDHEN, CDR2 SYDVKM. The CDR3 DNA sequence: TGTGCCAGCAGTCCTCAGGAGGGTCATGGAAACACCATATATTTT. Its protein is CASSPQEGHGNTIYF.

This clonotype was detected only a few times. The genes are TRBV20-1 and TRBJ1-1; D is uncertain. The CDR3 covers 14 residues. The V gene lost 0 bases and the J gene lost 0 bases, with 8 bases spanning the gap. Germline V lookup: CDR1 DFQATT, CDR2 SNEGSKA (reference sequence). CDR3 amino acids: CSARDPAMNTEAFF. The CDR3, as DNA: TGCAGTGCTAGAGACCCAGCCATGAACACTGAAGCTTTCTTT.

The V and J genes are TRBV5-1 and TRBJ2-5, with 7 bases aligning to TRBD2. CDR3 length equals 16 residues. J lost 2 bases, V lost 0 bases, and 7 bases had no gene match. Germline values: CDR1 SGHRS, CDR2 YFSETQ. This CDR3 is CASSLDASGVQETQYF. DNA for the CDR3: TGCGCCAGCAGCTTGGACGCCAGCGGGGTACAAGAGACCCAGTACTTC.

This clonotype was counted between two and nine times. The CDR3 loop is CASSYPRSGGATDTQYF. The DNA of the CDR3 is TGTGCCAGCAGCTATCCCAGATCGGGCGGGGCCACAGATACGCAGTATTTT. The V call is TRBV9, the J call TRBJ2-3; perhaps TRBD2 as D (6 bases). Germline assignment: CDR1 SGDLS and CDR2 YYNGEE. There are 17 residues in the CDR3. V lost 4 bases and J lost 2, with 20 bases in between.

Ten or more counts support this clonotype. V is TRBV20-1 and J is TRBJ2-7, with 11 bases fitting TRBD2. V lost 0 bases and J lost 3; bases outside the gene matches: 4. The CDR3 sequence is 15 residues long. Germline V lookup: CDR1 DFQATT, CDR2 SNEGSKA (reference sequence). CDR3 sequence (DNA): TGCAGTGCTAGAGATTTAGCGGGAGGGATCTACGAGCAGTACTTC. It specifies CSARDLAGGIYEQYF.

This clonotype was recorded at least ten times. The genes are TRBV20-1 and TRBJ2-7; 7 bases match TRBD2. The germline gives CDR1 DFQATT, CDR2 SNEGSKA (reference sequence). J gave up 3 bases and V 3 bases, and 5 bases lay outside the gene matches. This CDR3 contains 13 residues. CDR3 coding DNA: TGCAGTGCTAGGACCCAGCGGGACTACGAGCAGTACTTC. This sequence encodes CSARTQRDYEQYF.

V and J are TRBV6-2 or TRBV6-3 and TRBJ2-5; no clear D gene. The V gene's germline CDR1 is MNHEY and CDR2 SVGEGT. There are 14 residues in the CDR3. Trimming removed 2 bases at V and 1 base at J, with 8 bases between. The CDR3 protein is CASSYGQSQETQYF. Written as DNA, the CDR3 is TGTGCCAGCAGTTACGGTCAGTCCCAAGAGACCCAGTACTTC.

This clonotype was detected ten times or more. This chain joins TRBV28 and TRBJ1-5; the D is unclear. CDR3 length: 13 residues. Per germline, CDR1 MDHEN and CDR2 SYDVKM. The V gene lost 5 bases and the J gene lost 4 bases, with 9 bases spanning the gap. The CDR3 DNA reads TGTGCCAGCAGTCCAAGTCTTAATCAGCCCCAGCATTTT. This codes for CASSPSLNQPQHF.

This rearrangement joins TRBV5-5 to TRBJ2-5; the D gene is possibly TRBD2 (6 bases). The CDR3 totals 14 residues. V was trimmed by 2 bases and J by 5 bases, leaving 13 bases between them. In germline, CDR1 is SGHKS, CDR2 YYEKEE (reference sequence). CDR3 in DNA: TGTGCCAGCAGCTTATCGGGGGTCGGGGAGACCCAGTACTTC. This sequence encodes CASSLSGVGETQYF.

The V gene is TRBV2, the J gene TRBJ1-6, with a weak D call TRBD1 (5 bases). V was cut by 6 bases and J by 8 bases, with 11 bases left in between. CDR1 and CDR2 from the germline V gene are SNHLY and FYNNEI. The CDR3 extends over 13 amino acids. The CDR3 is CASRTGTHSPLHF. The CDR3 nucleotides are TGTGCCAGCAGGACCGGGACCCATTCACCCCTCCACTTT.

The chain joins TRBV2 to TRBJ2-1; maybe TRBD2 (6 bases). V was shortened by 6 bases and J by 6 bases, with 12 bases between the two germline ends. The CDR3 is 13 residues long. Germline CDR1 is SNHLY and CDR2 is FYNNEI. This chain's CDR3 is CASRGNGGNEQFF. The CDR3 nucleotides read TGTGCCAGCAGGGGGAACGGGGGCAATGAGCAGTTCTTC.

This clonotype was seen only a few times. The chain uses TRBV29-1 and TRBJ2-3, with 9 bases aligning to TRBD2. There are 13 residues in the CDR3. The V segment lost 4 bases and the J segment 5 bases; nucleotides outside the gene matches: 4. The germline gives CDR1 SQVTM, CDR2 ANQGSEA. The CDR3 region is CSVVRGGVDTQYF. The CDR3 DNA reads TGCAGCGTTGTGCGGGGGGGCGTAGATACGCAGTATTTT.

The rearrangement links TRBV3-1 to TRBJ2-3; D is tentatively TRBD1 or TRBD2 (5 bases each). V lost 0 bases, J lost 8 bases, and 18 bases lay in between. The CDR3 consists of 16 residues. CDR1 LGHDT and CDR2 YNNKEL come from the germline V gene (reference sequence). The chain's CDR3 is CASSQEGTIRSGTQYF. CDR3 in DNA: TGTGCCAGCAGCCAAGAGGGGACCATACGGAGTGGTACGCAGTATTTT.